Listed here are 18 T cell receptor beta chains from one sample, sequenced in a study of blood T cells in healthy people across ages. For the second PCR, which ran for 7 to 11 cycles, a sample-barcoded 5' primer and a J-beta primer mix were used. MiXCR, run by TCRdb on the 5' RACE reads, gives a single entry per CDR3 protein. The sample contains roughly 2 million distinct CDR3 sequences, around 48% of which appear only once. Sequences were obtained from blood. The receptor source for this set is a woman aged 40 to 50 in good health.

This clonotype was observed once. The rearrangement joins TRBV6-5 to TRBJ2-3; D gene uncertain. The CDR3 spans 15 residues. Looked up from germline, CDR1 is MNHEY and CDR2 is SVGAGI. V was cut by 0 bases and J by 3 bases, with 10 bases left in between. CDR3 in amino acids: CASSYSEVVTDTQYF. CDR3 DNA sequence: TGTGCCAGCAGTTACTCTGAGGTGGTAACAGATACGCAGTATTTT.

This clonotype was seen only once. This chain links TRBV6-2 or TRBV6-3 with TRBJ2-4; possibly TRBD1 for D (6 bases). From germline, CDR1 is MNHEY and CDR2 SVGEGT. The ends were cut back, 4 bases at V and 2 bases at J, with 9 bases in the middle. This CDR3 contains 14 residues. CDR3 sequence (DNA): TGTGCCAGCAGTTTCAGGGGAACCAAAAACATTCAGTACTTC. Translation gives CASSFRGTKNIQYF.

This chain connects TRBV5-1 to TRBJ2-1; D is undetermined. This CDR3 region has 13 residues. Germline-derived CDR1 and CDR2 are SGHRS and YFSETQ. Trimming removed 4 bases from V and 9 bases from J, with 14 bases in between. In DNA form, the CDR3 reads TGCGCCAGCAGCGTTAGGCAGTACTGTGAGCAGTTCTTC. Its translation: CASSVRQYCEQFF.

This chain joins TRBV5-5 and TRBJ2-1, with 13 bases lining up with TRBD2. The CDR3 consists of 15 residues. Trimming took 2 bases from V and 8 from J; bases not matched to a gene: 4. Germline values: CDR1 SGHKS, CDR2 YYEKEE (reference sequence). The CDR3 bases are TGTGCCAGCAGCTTTACTAGCGGGGGGGCCTATGAGCAGTTCTTC. It yields the protein CASSFTSGGAYEQFF.

Points on this clonotype: The junction departs from the called germline gene at one end, perhaps through a read error. The chain recombines TRBV7-2 with TRBJ2-5; TRBD1 or TRBD2 may be the D gene (6 bases each). Germline CDR1 reads SGHTA; CDR2 reads FQGNSA. The CDR3 extends over 14 amino acids. CDR3 protein: CVSSLGGGQETQYF. CDR3 DNA: TGTGTCAGCAGCTTAGGGGGAGGTCAAGAGACCCAGTACTTC.

In its sample, this clonotype was seen a few times. CDR3 region: CASSLSLPADDEQFF. The CDR3 region has the DNA TGCGCCAGCAGCTTGTCCCTCCCAGCTGACGATGAGCAGTTCTTC. The chain joins TRBV5-1 to TRBJ2-1, with D unclear. Trimming took off 1 base at V and 8 bases at J, with 16 bases between the two ends. CDR1 SGHRS and CDR2 YFSETQ come from the germline V gene. The CDR3 consists of 15 residues.

This chain uses TRBV29-1 with TRBJ1-2; TRBD1 might be the D (6 bases). The V end lost 4 bases, the J end lost 0 bases, and 12 bases lay between the germline ends. Germline lookup yields CDR1 SQVTM and CDR2 ANQGSEA. This CDR3 spans 14 amino acids. CDR3 DNA: TGCAGCGTTGTTTTTCCAGGGGCTAACTATGGCTACACCTTC. This sequence encodes CSVVFPGANYGYTF.

This clonotype was seen just once. An end of the junction differs from the germline gene, which may be a read error. This rearrangement joins TRBV12-3 or TRBV12-4 to TRBJ1-2; D unclear. The CDR3 runs 13 residues. The CDR3 protein is CACSFWGNYGYTF. The CDR3 bases are TGTGCCTGCAGTTTCTGGGGTAACTATGGCTACACCTTC.

The chain has TRBV29-1 and TRBJ1-2, with D maybe TRBD1 (6 bases). V lost 2 bases and J lost 4, with 11 bases in between. The CDR3 covers 13 residues. Germline values: CDR1 SQVTM, CDR2 ANQGSEA. CDR3 amino acids: CSVELGGTYGYTF. As DNA, the CDR3 is TGCAGCGTTGAATTGGGGGGCACCTATGGCTACACCTTC.

This clonotype was detected a few times. Here the CDR3 DNA reads TGTGCCAGCAGCTATCTGGGACAGGCGGAGACCCAGTACTTC. Amino acids: CASSYLGQAETQYF. The V gene is TRBV7-2, the J gene TRBJ2-5; 8 bases fit TRBD1. The J segment lost 5 bases and the V segment lost 4 bases, leaving 6 bases of the junction unmatched. CDR1 is SGHTA, CDR2 FQGNSA, per germline. This CDR3 has 14 amino acids.

This chain connects TRBV3-1 to TRBJ1-4, with D uncertain. The CDR3 runs to 16 residues. Germline CDR1 and CDR2: LGHDT and YNNKEL (reference sequence). V dropped 3 bases and J dropped 0 bases, with 11 bases sitting between them. CDR3 sequence (DNA): TGTGCCAGCAGCCACGGTAGCCTTGCAACTAATGAAAAACTGTTTTTT. Translated: CASSHGSLATNEKLFF.

V is TRBV12-3 or TRBV12-4 and J is TRBJ1-1; D call uncertain. Trimming removed 6 bases from V and 0 bases from J, with 11 bases in between. The CDR3 length is 14 residues. CDR3 sequence (DNA): TGTGCCAGCAGCCTAAACGTTATGAACACTGAAGCTTTCTTT. This sequence encodes CASSLNVMNTEAFF.

Notes on this clonotype: A junction end diverges from the germline sequence, so it may reflect a read error. The V call is TRBV7-3, the J call TRBJ2-1; 9 nucleotides line up with TRBD1. The CDR3 covers 15 residues. Germline loops: CDR1 SGHTA, CDR2 FQGTGA. CDR3 in DNA: TGTGCCAGCGGCTTCGACAGGGGGATCCGCAATGAGCAGTTCTTC. Protein sequence: CASGFDRGIRNEQFF.

V and J are TRBV10-3 and TRBJ2-1, with D possibly being TRBD2 (5 bases). The CDR3 has 9 residues. V dropped 9 bases and J dropped 8 bases, with 5 bases sitting between them. Per the germline V gene, CDR1 is ENHRY and CDR2 is SYGVKD. CDR3 residues: CAMGDEQFF. The CDR3 region has the DNA TGTGCCATGGGAGATGAGCAGTTCTTC.

This clonotype was seen a handful of times. The chain carries TRBV25-1 and TRBJ2-7, with TRBD1 matching over 7 bases. The germline CDR1 and CDR2 sequences are MGHDK and SYGVNS. The CDR3 sequence is 14 residues long. Losses at the gene ends were 8 bases for V and 3 bases for J; bases not matched to a gene: 10. CDR3 bases: TGTGCCAGCGGAACCCGGGACAGACTCTACGAGCAGTACTTC. This translates into CASGTRDRLYEQYF.

The chain has TRBV5-1 and TRBJ2-5, with TRBD2 identical over 11 bases. This CDR3 is 18 amino acids long. The germline CDR1 and CDR2 sequences are SGHRS and YFSETQ. The ends lost 5 bases at V and 5 bases at J; junction bases unmatched: 17. CDR3 amino acids: CASRSHPSGTSGSETQYF. Here the CDR3 DNA reads TGCGCCAGCAGATCCCATCCATCCGGGACTAGCGGTTCGGAGACCCAGTACTTC.

This rearrangement joins TRBV12-3 or TRBV12-4 to TRBJ2-3; 11 positions agree with TRBD2. Trimming at V came to 1 base and at J to 7 bases, leaving 7 bases not matched to a gene. The CDR3 is 16 residues long. CDR3 nucleotide sequence: TGTGCCAGCAGTTTAGAGTCTAGCGGGGGGTACAATACGCAGTATTTT. Translating it yields CASSLESSGGYNTQYF.

This clonotype turned up a few times. The chain is built from TRBV20-1 and TRBJ2-6; a weak D match, TRBD2 (6 bases). Germline CDR1 is DFQATT and CDR2 is SNEGSKA (reference sequence). The V end lost 6 bases, the J end lost 0 bases, and 15 bases lay between the germline ends. The CDR3 is 16 amino acids. Here the CDR3 reads CSARGRESSGANVLTF. CDR3 bases: TGCAGTGCGCGGGGCAGGGAAAGCTCTGGGGCCAACGTCCTGACTTTC.